The next 10 T cell receptor beta chains were all read from a single sample in a study of blood T cell repertoires in COVID-19. The assay was immunoSEQ multiplex PCR, and TCRdb's table has in-frame clones only and misses some. The table has about 38,000 clones, around nine tenths seen once. The sequenced sample consisted of peripheral blood. The receptors stem from a man aged 55 to 70 with COVID-19, enrolled during active disease.

V gene TRBV10-3 combines with J gene TRBJ1-5; D remains ambiguous. This CDR3 is built from 12 residues. Germline values: CDR1 ENHRY, CDR2 SYGVKD. V lost 3 bases and J 3 bases, leaving 3 bases between the germline ends. The CDR3 loop is CAISDLNQPQHF. The CDR3 nucleotides read TGTGCCATCAGTGATCTCAATCAGCCCCAGCATTTT.

Only one count was recorded for this clone. The chain carries TRBV3-1 (or the pseudogene TRBV3-2) and TRBJ1-5; possibly TRBD1 for D (6 bases). The CDR3 loop spans 14 amino acids. The germline V and J ends were trimmed by 4 bases and 5 bases, with 12 bases remaining between them. Germline loops: CDR1 LGHDT, CDR2 YNNKEL (reference sequence). Written as DNA, the CDR3 is TGTGCCAGCAGCCTTACAGGGCGGGATCAGCCCCAGCATTTT. It yields the protein CASSLTGRDQPQHF.

The rearrangement uses TRBV28 and TRBJ1-1, with 7 nucleotides matching TRBD1. The V gene's germline CDR1 is MDHEN and CDR2 SYDVKM. The CDR3 runs 17 residues. After removal of 2 bases from V and 1 base from J, the junction contained 10 bases not matched to a gene. This chain's CDR3 is CASSLRGQWTANTEAFF. As DNA, the CDR3 is TGTGCCAGCAGTTTACGGGGACAGTGGACCGCGAACACTGAAGCTTTCTTT.

This clone was seen only once. The chain recombines TRBV2 with TRBJ2-5; 11 bases map to TRBD2. V shed 3 bases, J shed 2 bases, and the junction held 2 bases outside the gene matches. Germline CDR1 is SNHLY and CDR2 is FYNNEI. This CDR3 comprises 15 residues. CDR3 protein: CASSEGLAVQETQYF. CDR3 DNA: TGTGCCAGCAGTGAGGGACTAGCGGTTCAAGAGACCCAGTACTTC.

The chain uses TRBV5-4 and TRBJ1-2; D is unclear. The V gene lost 5 bases and the J gene lost 4 bases, with 15 bases spanning the gap. The CDR3 loop spans 14 amino acids. Germline CDR1 reads SGHNT; CDR2 reads YYREEE (reference sequence). DNA for the CDR3: TGTGCCAGCAGTCCTGACGCCGCGGGCTATGGCTACACCTTC. The encoded protein is CASSPDAAGYGYTF. Variable domain in full (rest from reference TRBV5-4 and TRBJ1-2): ETGVTQSPTHLIKTRGQQVTLRCSSQSGHNTVSWYQQALGQGPQFIFQYYREEENGRGNFPPRFSGLQFPNYSSELNVNALELDDSALYLCASSPDAAGYGYTFGSGTRLTVV.

V usage is TRBV29-1 and J usage is TRBJ2-7, with a possible D match to TRBD1 (5 bases). Per the germline V gene, CDR1 is SQVTM and CDR2 is ANQGSEA. This CDR3 is 11 amino acids long. V lost 4 bases and J lost 5, with 9 bases in between. The CDR3 loop is CSVGQMDEQYF. In nucleotides, the CDR3 is TGCAGCGTTGGACAGATGGACGAGCAGTACTTC.

The chain is built from TRBV6-5 and TRBJ1-3; D gene unclear. With 6 bases removed from V and 0 bases from J, the gap between germline ends came to 9 bases. The CDR3 totals 14 residues. CDR1 is MNHEY and CDR2 is SVGAGI in the germline V gene. CDR3: CASRNSYSGNTIYF. The CDR3 DNA reads as TGTGCCAGCAGAAACAGCTACTCTGGAAACACCATATATTTT.

This rearrangement joins TRBV25-1 to TRBJ1-4; tentatively, D is TRBD1 (6 bases). This CDR3 is built from 15 residues. Trimming took 2 bases from V and 0 from J, leaving 7 bases between them. Germline V gives CDR1 MGHDK, CDR2 SYGVNS. CDR3 protein: CASSETGTTNEKLFF. Written as DNA, the CDR3 is TGTGCCAGCAGTGAAACAGGGACAACTAATGAAAAACTGTTTTTT. The full variable domain, rest sourced from reference TRBV25-1 and TRBJ1-4, is EADIYQTPRYLVIGTGKKITLECSQTMGHDKMYWYQQDPGMELHLIHYSYGVNSTEKGDLSSESTVSRIRTEHFPLTLESARPSHTSQYLCASSETGTTNEKLFFGSGTQLSVL.

This clone has a single count. The J gene is TRBJ2-1, the V gene TRBV24-1; 11 positions agree with TRBD2. The CDR3 loop spans 17 amino acids. The germline CDR1 and CDR2 sequences are KGHDR and SFDVKD. V lost 4 bases and J lost 0; bases outside the gene matches: 4. The DNA of the CDR3 is TGTGCCACCAGTGACCCCACTAGCGGGAGCTCCTACAATGAGCAGTTCTTC. It yields the protein CATSDPTSGSSYNEQFF.

The genes are TRBV10-1 and TRBJ1-1; TRBD1 agrees at 9 bases. With 3 bases clipped from V and 4 bases from J, the junction kept 6 bases outside the gene matches. The germline CDR1 and CDR2 sequences are WNHNN and SYGVQD (reference sequence). This CDR3 is 15 amino acids long. CDR3 nucleotide sequence: TGCGCCAGCAGTGATACAGGGGGCTTAGGCACTGAAGCTTTCTTT. Protein product: CASSDTGGLGTEAFF.